This note documents a single T cell receptor (beta chain) sequence. The antigen remains undetermined. This specimen belongs to a study of OX40 agonist ivuxolimab in advanced cancers. At the level of the study: Patients received ivuxolimab, an intravenous treatment, every 2 weeks at 0.01 to 10 mg/kg. It was permissible to have had prior anti-PD-1, anti-PD-L1 or anti-CTLA-4 therapy, and under 45% had some.

Generated by immunoSEQ multiplex PCR, the TCRdb table keeps only in-frame clones and is missing some. The sample contains approximately 67,000 clones, about 90% of which appear only once. Study-wide points: CD4+ T cells averaged fewer expanded clones than CD8+ T cells. People who partly responded at 0.1-3.0 mg/kg had some of the least clonal expansion seen.

The sequence came from an adult with an advanced solid tumor such as melanoma, head and neck, liver or kidney cancer. This sample comprised CD4+ or CD8+ T cells sorted from blood, obtained in a trial of the OX40 agonist ivuxolimab.

The CDR3 DNA reads TGTGCCAGCAGCCCTACAGGGACAGGGATTTATGGCTACACCTTC. Protein product: CASSPTGTGIYGYTF. V and J are TRBV9 and TRBJ1-2; TRBD1 aligns across 9 bases. Germline CDR1 SGDLS, CDR2 YYNGEE. With 4 bases clipped from V and 5 bases from J, the junction kept 9 bases outside the gene matches. The CDR3 totals 15 residues.